The T cell receptor (beta chain) under discussion was sequenced for a study of blood T cells in healthy people across ages. To note about this clonotype: Antigen unknown. The junction departs from germline at one end; a sequencing error may be responsible.

Sample-barcoded 5' priming and a J-beta primer mix drove a second PCR of roughly 6 to 12 cycles. TCRdb independently ran MiXCR on the 5' RACE reads; one entry per CDR3 protein. The data hold 1.5 million to 2 million distinct CDR3 sequences, with about two fifths observed a single time. Study-wide results and caveats: Diversity was estimated from one million T cells, and these estimates were considered underestimates.

The CDR3 extends over 12 amino acids. The chain is built from TRBV12-3 or TRBV12-4 and TRBJ1-1; D remains unclear. Sequencing used blood. The TCR was taken from a human donor in good health. CDR3 DNA: TGTGCCAGCAATTTAAAAGGAATCGGGGCTTTCTTT. Protein product: CASNLKGIGAFF.